Listed below are T cell receptor beta chains from one sample, sequenced in a study of PD-1 blockade in classical Hodgkin lymphoma. The protocol was immunoSEQ multiplex PCR, while the TCRdb copy is restricted to in-frame clones and leaves out a portion. This sample has more than 20,000 clones, with 70% to 90% found just once. The source was peripheral blood mononuclear cells (PBMCs), collected before the fourth cycle of nivolumab. All receptors come from a human donor with classical Hodgkin lymphoma. Each CDR3 is given with its conserved first and last residue. The D gene is left open where the match is weak. Size values are once, few and many counts, or a class for expanded clones, and some rows have none.

clone size,V gene,J gene,D gene,CDR3 protein,CDR3 DNA
few,TRBV9,TRBJ1-2,TRBD1,CASSTWDRANYGYTF,TGTGCCAGCAGCACCTGGGACAGAGCTAACTATGGCTACACCTTC
.,TRBV9,TRBJ2-1,.,CASSAPPGLASYNEQFF,TGTGCCAGCAGCGCTCCCCCGGGACTGGCCTCCTACAATGAGCAGTTCTTC
.,TRBV10-1,TRBJ2-7,TRBD2,CASSVASGSYEQYF,TGCGCCAGCAGTGTGGCTAGCGGATCCTACGAGCAGTACTTC
.,TRBV4-2,TRBJ1-4,.,CASSQVGQPPMKLFF,TGTGCCAGCAGCCAGGTGGGACAACCGCCTATGAAACTGTTTTTT
.,TRBV29-1,TRBJ2-7,TRBD2,CSVDGGGGSSYEQYF,TGCAGCGTTGATGGCGGGGGTGGGTCCTCCTACGAGCAGTACTTC
.,TRBV4-1,TRBJ2-3,TRBD2,CASSQESGGNTDTQYF,TGCGCCAGCAGCCAAGAATCCGGGGGGAATACAGATACGCAGTATTTT
.,TRBV2,TRBJ1-5,.,CASGGLRRGNQPQHF,TGTGCCAGCGGGGGTCTCCGAAGGGGCAATCAGCCCCAGCATTTT
.,TRBV12-5,TRBJ2-1,.,CASGTYNEQFF,TGTGCTAGTGGAACCTACAATGAGCAGTTCTTC
.,TRBV19,TRBJ2-7,TRBD2,CASKRDGGDEQYF,TGTGCCAGTAAGCGGGACGGCGGGGACGAGCAGTACTTC
.,TRBV7-6,TRBJ2-1,TRBD1,CASSLGTGYNEQFF,TGTGCCAGCAGCTTAGGGACAGGGTACAATGAGCAGTTCTTC
.,TRBV18,TRBJ2-7,.,CASSPRGARYEQYF,TGTGCCAGCTCACCACGGGGGGCGAGGTACGAGCAGTACTTC
.,TRBV27,TRBJ1-1,.,CASLGGLRDTEAFF,TGTGCCAGCCTCGGGGGGCTTCGGGACACTGAAGCTTTCTTT
.,TRBV19,TRBJ1-1,.,CASSPGQMGTEAFF,TGTGCCAGTAGTCCTGGGCAGATGGGAACTGAAGCTTTCTTT
.,TRBV11-1,TRBJ1-4,.,CASSRLSWETTNEKLFF,TGTGCCAGCAGTCGCTTAAGTTGGGAGACAACTAATGAAAAACTGTTTTTT
.,TRBV12-5,TRBJ2-1,.,CASGLLAANEQFF,TGTGCTAGTGGTTTGTTAGCGGCCAATGAGCAGTTCTTC
.,TRBV28,TRBJ2-1,.,CASLIYNEQFF,TGTGCCAGCCTCATCTACAATGAGCAGTTCTTC
few,TRBV2,TRBJ1-1,.,CASSDRGVTEAFF,TGTGCCAGCAGTGACAGGGGAGTAACTGAAGCTTTCTTT